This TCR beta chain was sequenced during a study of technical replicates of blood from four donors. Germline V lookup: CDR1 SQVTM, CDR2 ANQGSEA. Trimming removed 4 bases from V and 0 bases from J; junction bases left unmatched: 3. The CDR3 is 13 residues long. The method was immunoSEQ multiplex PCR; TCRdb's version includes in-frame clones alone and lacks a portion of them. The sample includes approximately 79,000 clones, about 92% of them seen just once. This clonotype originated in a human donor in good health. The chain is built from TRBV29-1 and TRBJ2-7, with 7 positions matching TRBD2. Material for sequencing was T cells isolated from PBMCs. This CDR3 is CSVAGGDSYEQYF. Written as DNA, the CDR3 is TGCAGCGTTGCGGGAGGTGACTCCTACGAGCAGTACTTC.